A single sample is the source of the 30 T cell receptor beta chains below, sequenced in a study of T-cell reconstitution after alpha-beta-depleted transplantation in children. Unique molecular identifiers were incorporated when the TCRbeta library was constructed. TCRdb reprocessed the PCR reads with MiXCR, giving one entry per CDR3 protein. The sample has about 460,000 distinct CDR3 sequences, 9.5% to 12% seen once; the top ten hold 14%. The specimen was PBMCs, mostly from graft donor cells, collected 180 days after TCRalphabeta/CD19-depleted stem cell transplant. Every receptor here comes from a female patient aged 2-15 years who had a stem cell transplant for aplastic anemia, so the T cells may come from the graft donor.

This chain connects TRBV7-8 to TRBJ2-2; D is perhaps TRBD1 (6 bases). Germline assignment: CDR1 SGHVS and CDR2 FQNEAQ. Trimming shortened V by 3 bases and J by 0 bases, and 14 bases separated the two germline ends. The length of the CDR3 is 17 residues. For the CDR3, the DNA is TGTGCCAGCAGCTTTGGCCAGGGGCAATCGAACACCGGGGAGCTGTTTTTT. Protein: CASSFGQGQSNTGELFF.

The V gene is TRBV9, the J gene TRBJ2-5, with 9 bases lining up with TRBD1. The CDR3 runs to 17 residues. CDR1 is SGDLS and CDR2 is YYNGEE in the germline V gene. The trim removed 3 bases at V and 2 bases at J, leaving 11 bases unmatched. In nucleotides, the CDR3 is TGTGCCAGCAGCGCCACCGGGACAGGGCCCATGCAAGAGACCCAGTACTTC. The encoded protein is CASSATGTGPMQETQYF.

The sample holds a few counts of this clonotype. CDR3: CASSPTRGQGHFDEQFF. CDR3 DNA: TGCGCCAGCAGCCCTACTCGGGGACAGGGGCATTTTGATGAGCAGTTCTTC. The chain has TRBV4-1 and TRBJ2-1, with 10 bases matching TRBD1. The CDR3 runs to 17 residues. Unmatched junction bases numbered 14, after V lost 4 bases and J lost 8 bases. CDR1 MGHRA and CDR2 YSYEKL come from the germline V gene.

This rearrangement joins TRBV6-2 or TRBV6-3 to TRBJ2-7, with D uncertain. The CDR3 has 13 residues. The ends were cut back, 0 bases at V and 3 bases at J, with 6 bases in the middle. Germline CDR1 and CDR2: MNHEY and SVGEGT. Written as DNA, the CDR3 is TGTGCCAGCAGTTACTCCCTGGTCTACGAGCAGTACTTC. Its protein is CASSYSLVYEQYF.

There are a few counts of this clonotype. The V call is TRBV27, the J call TRBJ1-2, with D perhaps matching TRBD1 (6 bases). The V gene lost 6 bases and the J gene lost 6 bases, with 11 bases spanning the gap. Germline values: CDR1 MNHEY, CDR2 SMNVEV (reference sequence). This CDR3 contains 12 residues. The CDR3 DNA reads TGTGCCAGCAGAGGGGGGTGGGATGGCTACACCTTC. Translated: CASRGGWDGYTF.

This clonotype was found a few times. V gene TRBV5-1 combines with J gene TRBJ2-3, with 7 bases that match TRBD1. Germline assignment: CDR1 SGHRS and CDR2 YFSETQ. The CDR3 is 16 residues long. With 0 bases clipped from V and 6 bases from J, the junction kept 10 bases outside the gene matches. The CDR3 loop is CASSLAFKGAPDTQYF. CDR3 bases: TGCGCCAGCAGCTTGGCTTTCAAGGGGGCGCCTGATACGCAGTATTTT.

Only a few counts were recorded for this clonotype. The chain links TRBV7-2 to TRBJ2-2; D gene unclear. With 1 base removed from V and 6 bases from J, the gap between germline ends came to 6 bases. CDR3 length: 13 amino acids. CDR1 SGHTA and CDR2 FQGNSA come from the germline V gene. DNA for the CDR3: TGTGCCAGCAGCTTAGTGGGCCCCGGGGAGCTGTTTTTT. Translation: CASSLVGPGELFF. The full variable domain, its missing parts supplied by reference TRBV7-2 and TRBJ2-2, is GAGVSQSPSNKVTEKGKDVELRCDPISGHTALYWYRQSLGQGLEFLIYFQGNSAPDKSGLPSDRFSAERTGGSVSTLTIQRTQQEDSAVYLCASSLVGPGELFFGEGSRLTVL.

J is TRBJ1-1 and V is TRBV6-1, with D possibly being TRBD1 (6 bases). V was clipped by 6 bases and J by 1 base, with 12 bases between them. Germline loops: CDR1 MNHNS, CDR2 SASEGT. CDR3 length equals 14 residues. The chain's CDR3 is CASRDRGANTEAFF. CDR3 coding DNA: TGTGCCAGCAGGGATAGGGGGGCGAACACTGAAGCTTTCTTT.

The chain has TRBV12-3 or TRBV12-4 and TRBJ1-1; a possible D gene is TRBD1 (5 bases). This CDR3 comprises 11 residues. Trimming took off 3 bases at V and 8 bases at J, with 7 bases between the two ends. The CDR3 DNA reads TGTGCCAGCAGTTTCTGGGGGGAAGCTTTCTTT. As protein: CASSFWGEAFF.

This clonotype was seen a few times. The chain has TRBV12-3 or TRBV12-4 and TRBJ2-5; D unresolved. The V and J ends lost 6 bases and 5 bases respectively, with 10 bases between them. The CDR3 sequence is 12 residues long. CDR3 sequence reads: CASSQLPETQYF. In DNA, the CDR3 is TGTGCCAGCAGCCAACTTCCCGAGACCCAGTACTTC.

This clonotype was found a few times. The V and J genes are TRBV29-1 and TRBJ2-1, with D possibly being TRBD2 (5 bases). Germline values: CDR1 SQVTM, CDR2 ANQGSEA. Trimming left V 2 bases short and J 7 bases short, with 12 bases between. The CDR3 is made up of 13 amino acids. This CDR3 is CSVEKRGLNEQFF. DNA of the CDR3: TGCAGCGTTGAAAAGCGAGGGCTAAATGAGCAGTTCTTC.

This chain uses TRBV6-2 or TRBV6-3 with TRBJ2-1, with TRBD2 as a possible D gene (5 bases). The germline V gene has CDR1 MNHEY and CDR2 SVGEGT. Deletions cut 8 bases from V and 5 bases from J, with 16 bases between. The CDR3 spans 14 residues. The DNA of the CDR3 is TGTGCCAGCTCCCCCCCCGGGATAAACAATGAGCAGTTCTTC. This sequence encodes CASSPPGINNEQFF.

This clonotype appeared a few times. This chain joins TRBV5-1 and TRBJ2-3; TRBD2 agrees at 12 bases. Losses at the gene ends were 5 bases for V and 4 bases for J; bases not matched to a gene: 14. The CDR3 runs 18 residues. Germline V gene data show CDR1 as SGHRS and CDR2 as YFSETQ. CDR3 nucleotides: TGCGCCAGCAGTTTTGGAGGGCTAGCGGGAGGGGGCCCAGATACGCAGTATTTT. It translates to CASSFGGLAGGGPDTQYF. The full variable domain, its missing parts supplied by reference TRBV5-1 and TRBJ2-3, is KAGVTQTPRYLIKTRGQQVTLSCSPISGHRSVSWYQQTPGQGLQFLFEYFSETQRNKGNFPGRFSGRQFSNSRSEMNVSTLELGDSALYLCASSFGGLAGGGPDTQYFGPGTRLTVL.

This clonotype was detected only a few times. The rearrangement joins TRBV27 to TRBJ1-6, with a possible D match to TRBD1 (5 bases). Germline CDR1 is MNHEY and CDR2 is SMNVEV (reference sequence). V lost 4 bases to trimming and J lost 5 bases, with 9 bases between them. This CDR3 contains 14 residues. The CDR3 reads CASSYRRDNSPLHF. CDR3 sequence (DNA): TGTGCCAGCAGTTATCGCAGGGATAATTCACCCCTCCACTTT.

This clonotype was counted between two and nine times. V and J are TRBV20-1 and TRBJ2-5, with TRBD1 identical over 9 bases. The V gene's germline CDR1 is DFQATT and CDR2 SNEGSKA (reference sequence). The V and J ends lost 6 bases and 4 bases, in that order; junction bases with no gene match: 24. This CDR3 spans 19 amino acids. The chain's CDR3 is CSAPDTGGALLEPRETQYF. The CDR3 DNA reads TGCAGTGCGCCGGACACAGGGGGCGCTTTGCTAGAACCGAGAGAGACCCAGTACTTC.

This clonotype was detected ten times or more. The chain combines TRBV28 with TRBJ2-5; no definite D call. There are 15 residues in the CDR3. Trimming cost V 8 bases and J 2 bases, with 18 bases left between them. CDR1 is MDHEN and CDR2 is SYDVKM in the germline V gene. Written as DNA, the CDR3 is TGTGCCAGCGCTAACTTGGGTAGTGTACAAGAGACCCAGTACTTC. Its translation: CASANLGSVQETQYF.

This clonotype showed up just a few times. V and J are TRBV18 and TRBJ2-1, with 8 positions matching TRBD2. The CDR3 spans 12 residues. J lost 15 bases, V lost 3 bases, and 7 bases had no gene match. Germline V gene lookup returns CDR1 KGHSH and CDR2 LQKENI. The CDR3 region is CASSPYSSGWFF. CDR3 DNA: TGTGCCAGCTCACCCTATTCTAGCGGGTGGTTCTTC. Drawing the rest from reference TRBV18 and TRBJ2-1, the complete variable domain is NAGVMQNPRHLVRRRGQEARLRCSPMKGHSHVYWYRQLPEEGLKFMVYLQKENIIDESGMPKERFSAEFPKEGPSILRIQQVVRGDSAAYFCASSPYSSGWFFGPGTRLTVL.

This clonotype showed up just a few times. This chain's CDR3 is CASNRGRGRETQYF. The CDR3 DNA reads as TGCGCCAGCAACAGGGGGCGCGGGCGAGAGACCCAGTACTTC. This chain links TRBV5-1 with TRBJ2-5; 9 bases agree with TRBD1. The CDR3 has 14 amino acids. The V gene's germline CDR1 is SGHRS and CDR2 YFSETQ. With 6 bases clipped from V and 4 bases from J, the junction kept 7 bases outside the gene matches. The entire variable domain, with the rest obtained from reference TRBV5-1 and TRBJ2-5, is as follows: KAGVTQTPRYLIKTRGQQVTLSCSPISGHRSVSWYQQTPGQGLQFLFEYFSETQRNKGNFPGRFSGRQFSNSRSEMNVSTLELGDSALYLCASNRGRGRETQYFGPGTRLLVL.

This clonotype was seen only a few times. The chain carries TRBV18 and TRBJ2-7; 8 bases align to TRBD1. From germline, CDR1 is KGHSH and CDR2 LQKENI. CDR3 length: 18 amino acids. The V gene end was trimmed by 1 base and the J gene end by 2 bases; junction bases not matched to a gene: 13. CDR3 in amino acids: CASSPQGQGQRATYEQYF. CDR3 nucleotides: TGTGCCAGCTCACCACAAGGACAGGGCCAGCGGGCAACCTACGAGCAGTACTTC.

There are a few counts of this clonotype. The genes are TRBV5-1 and TRBJ1-1, with 8 positions matching TRBD1. V was clipped by 4 bases and J by 1 base; unmatched bases: 3. The CDR3 is made up of 14 amino acids. CDR1 is SGHRS, CDR2 YFSETQ, per germline. CDR3 amino acids: CASSMGQANTEAFF. The CDR3 DNA sequence: TGCGCCAGCAGCATGGGACAGGCGAACACTGAAGCTTTCTTT.

This clonotype was detected only a few times. CDR3 sequence: CASSYGRGQETQYF. The CDR3 DNA reads TGTGCCAGCAGCTACGGGCGGGGTCAGGAGACCCAGTACTTC. V usage is TRBV6-5 and J usage is TRBJ2-5, with a tentative D call TRBD2 (6 bases). The CDR3 contains 14 residues. The germline V gene encodes CDR1 MNHEY and CDR2 SVGAGI. Trimming cost V 6 bases and J 5 bases, with 16 bases left between them.

The rearrangement joins TRBV5-1 to TRBJ1-4; the D gene is possibly TRBD1 (6 bases). In germline, CDR1 is SGHRS, CDR2 YFSETQ. V lost 1 base and J 8 bases, leaving 12 bases between the germline ends. This CDR3 contains 14 residues. The CDR3 sequence: CASSLTQGREKLFF. The CDR3 nucleotides are TGCGCCAGCAGCTTGACTCAGGGGAGAGAAAAACTGTTTTTT.

The chain joins TRBV29-1 to TRBJ2-7, with 9 positions matching TRBD1. V was pared by 8 bases and J by 1 base, with 9 bases of the junction left unmatched. This CDR3 comprises 14 residues. Germline V gene lookup returns CDR1 SQVTM and CDR2 ANQGSEA. This CDR3 reads CSTTTGQGSYEQYF. The CDR3 DNA sequence: TGCAGCACCACAACGGGACAGGGATCCTACGAGCAGTACTTC.

This clonotype has just a few counts. This rearrangement joins TRBV6-5 to TRBJ2-1; D is possibly TRBD2 (6 bases). This CDR3 region has 16 residues. The V end lost 3 bases, the J end lost 2 bases, and 14 bases lay between the germline ends. Germline values: CDR1 MNHEY, CDR2 SVGAGI. Here the CDR3 DNA reads TGTGCCAGCAGTTATGAGGTAGCGGTGGCCTACAATGAGCAGTTCTTC. Amino acid sequence: CASSYEVAVAYNEQFF.

This clonotype was recorded many times. The CDR3 DNA follows: TGCGCCAGCAGCCCCCCCGGTAGCGGGAGCTACCGCGAGCAGTACTTC. This encodes CASSPPGSGSYREQYF. The chain joins TRBV5-1 to TRBJ2-7; 9 nucleotides agree with TRBD2. V shed 4 bases, J shed 6 bases, and the junction held 14 bases outside the gene matches. Germline-derived CDR1 and CDR2 are SGHRS and YFSETQ. The CDR3 totals 16 residues.

The chain combines TRBV5-1 with TRBJ2-1; 8 bases align to TRBD2. CDR1 SGHRS and CDR2 YFSETQ come from the germline V gene. V lost 0 bases, J lost 6 bases, and 8 bases stayed unmatched. The CDR3 totals 16 residues. The CDR3 DNA is TGCGCCAGCAGCTTGGTTCGCCTAGCGGGTTTCAATGAGCAGTTCTTC. This encodes CASSLVRLAGFNEQFF.

This clonotype was counted only a few times. This sequence joins TRBV10-3 and TRBJ2-3; D remains ambiguous. V lost 9 bases and J 2 bases, leaving 12 bases between the germline ends. CDR1 ENHRY and CDR2 SYGVKD come from the germline V gene. This CDR3 is built from 13 residues. In DNA, the CDR3 is TGTGCCATAGGCGCGAAAGTCACAGATACGCAGTATTTT. Encoded protein: CAIGAKVTDTQYF.

This clonotype was counted ten times or more. CDR3 DNA sequence: TGCAGCGTTCCTCCCGTGTCGACAGGGCCGGATGGCTACACCTTC. This sequence encodes CSVPPVSTGPDGYTF. V gene TRBV29-1 combines with J gene TRBJ1-2, with 7 bases fitting TRBD1. V shed 5 bases, J shed 6 bases, and the junction held 15 bases outside the gene matches. CDR3 length equals 15 residues. CDR1 and CDR2 from the germline V gene are SQVTM and ANQGSEA.

The table lists this clonotype with a few counts. This chain joins TRBV12-3 or TRBV12-4 and TRBJ2-7, with 11 nucleotides matching TRBD2. The CDR3 extends over 17 amino acids. V trimming: 6 bases; J trimming: 0 bases; junction bases outside the gene matches: 10. The CDR3 sequence is CASSLGLAGLSSYEQYF. The CDR3 DNA reads TGTGCCAGCAGCCTAGGACTAGCGGGTCTTTCCTCCTACGAGCAGTACTTC.

This rearrangement joins TRBV2 to TRBJ2-3; 7 positions agree with TRBD2. V was clipped by 8 bases and J by 5 bases; unmatched bases: 10. CDR1 is SNHLY, CDR2 FYNNEI, per germline. This CDR3 is 14 amino acids long. The DNA for the CDR3 is TGTGCCAGCCGAGCGGGATGGGGTGGAGATACGCAGTATTTT. Translation gives CASRAGWGGDTQYF. Full variable domain (rest looked up from reference TRBV2 and TRBJ2-3): EPEVTQTPSHQVTQMGQEVILRCVPISNHLYFYWYRQILGQKVEFLVSFYNNEISEKSEIFDDQFSVERPDGSNFTLKIRSTKLEDSAMYFCASRAGWGGDTQYFGPGTRLTVL.